The TCR beta chain described here comes from a study of regulatory and conventional T cells in RAG deficiency. Blood CD4+ CD25-high CD127-low regulatory T cells supplied the genomic DNA template. The CDR3 sequence is 13 residues long. CDR1 SNHLY and CDR2 FYNNEI come from the germline V gene. Study observations and caveats: Patient subsets had shorter CDR3s; Omenn Treg-Tconv overlap exceeded 90%.

Sequencing used immunoSEQ multiplex PCR; TCRdb keeps in-frame clones, though not all of them. The repertoire holds 7,500 to 10,000 clones, with approximately 93% as singletons. Remarks on this clone: The antigen is undetermined. The junction shows a germline mismatch at one end, possibly a read error.

This sample was also put to use in a study of regulatory T cells. That source adds: Primers: 52 TRBV forward and 13 TRBJ reverse.

The chain joins TRBV2 to TRBJ2-1; 10 bases fit TRBD2. The sample taken for sequencing was CD127- CD25+ CD4+ Tregs sorted from blood. The sequence was obtained from a human donor in good health. CDR3 coding DNA: TGTGCCAGCAGTCAAGCGGGAGGGGCTGAGCAGTTCTTC. Protein product: CASSQAGGAEQFF.